These 10 T cell receptor beta chains were sequenced from one sample in a study of blood T cell repertoires in COVID-19. Measured with immunoSEQ multiplex PCR; TCRdb has only the in-frame clones, and not every one. This table holds roughly 150,000 clones, 60% to 85% found once. Material for sequencing was peripheral blood. The receptors originated from a middle-aged man with active or convalescent COVID-19.

This clone has only a few counts. This sequence joins TRBV9 and TRBJ2-3; D is unclear. V lost 1 base and J 1 base, leaving 10 bases between the germline ends. Germline-derived CDR1 and CDR2 are SGDLS and YYNGEE. The CDR3 contains 15 residues. The DNA for the CDR3 is TGTGCCAGCAGCGTATTTGACTTCGGCACAGATACGCAGTATTTT. Translating gives CASSVFDFGTDTQYF.

This chain links TRBV7-9 with TRBJ2-3, with 14 bases aligning to TRBD2. The junction had 4 bases not matched to a gene; V was cut back by 4 bases and J by 7 bases. CDR1 and CDR2 (germline): SEHNR, FQNEAQ (reference sequence). This CDR3 comprises 15 residues. CDR3 DNA sequence: TGTGCCAGCAGCTCGGGACTAGCGGGAGTCTATACGCAGTATTTT. Translated: CASSSGLAGVYTQYF.

This clone showed up just once. The J gene is TRBJ2-1, the V gene TRBV10-1; D is perhaps TRBD2 (5 bases). With 3 bases removed from V and 0 bases from J, the gap between germline ends came to 12 bases. CDR3 length: 16 residues. Germline CDR1 is WNHNN and CDR2 is SYGVQD (reference sequence). The CDR3 sequence is CASSDLARNSYNEQFF. In DNA form, the CDR3 reads TGCGCCAGCAGTGACCTAGCCCGGAACTCCTACAATGAGCAGTTCTTC.

This clone was found many times. The sample has other DNA sequences that encode this CDR3 too. This chain connects TRBV19 to TRBJ2-7; the match to TRBD1 covers 7 bases. Per germline, CDR1 LNHDA and CDR2 SQIVND (reference sequence). Losses at the gene ends were 5 bases for V and 3 bases for J; bases not matched to a gene: 10. The CDR3 extends over 15 amino acids. This chain's CDR3 is CASSSNRGRGYEQYF. Here the CDR3 DNA reads TGTGCCAGTAGTTCGAACAGGGGCAGGGGCTACGAGCAGTACTTC.

This clone was seen only once. The chain has TRBV3-1 (or the pseudogene TRBV3-2) and TRBJ2-3; the D gene is possibly TRBD2 (5 bases). V was shortened by 1 base and J by 6 bases, with 8 bases between the two germline ends. This CDR3 has 13 amino acids. Germline CDR1 and CDR2: LGHDT and YNNKEL (reference sequence). CDR3 loop: CASSQGWRDTQYF. Here the CDR3 DNA reads TGTGCCAGCAGCCAAGGCTGGAGGGATACGCAGTATTTT.

The rearrangement uses TRBV24-1 and TRBJ2-1; tentative D call: TRBD2 (5 bases). Trimming pared 1 base from V and 0 bases from J, leaving 9 bases between. The germline V gene encodes CDR1 KGHDR and CDR2 SFDVKD. The CDR3 has 16 amino acids. The CDR3 DNA is TGTGCCACCAGTGATTTCGGTAGCGCCTCCTACAATGAGCAGTTCTTC. Translated, it gives CATSDFGSASYNEQFF.

V usage is TRBV2 and J usage is TRBJ2-3, with 10 bases identical to TRBD1. CDR1 is SNHLY, CDR2 FYNNEI, per germline. The J segment lost 2 bases and the V segment lost 7 bases, leaving 6 bases of the junction unmatched. The CDR3 is 15 amino acids. The CDR3 nucleotides are TGTGCCAGCACCCCGGACAGGGGGGTCACAGATACGCAGTATTTT. Translated, it gives CASTPDRGVTDTQYF.

The V call is TRBV24-1, the J call TRBJ2-1; D ambiguous. Germline assignment: CDR1 KGHDR and CDR2 SFDVKD. This CDR3 spans 16 amino acids. Trimming pared 2 bases from V and 0 bases from J, leaving 10 bases between. CDR3 sequence: CATSDSLESSYNEQFF. The DNA of the CDR3 is TGTGCCACCAGTGATTCGCTAGAGAGCTCCTACAATGAGCAGTTCTTC.

The chain joins TRBV28 to TRBJ1-1; D not certain. The germline CDR1 and CDR2 sequences are MDHEN and SYDVKM. V was shortened by 3 bases and J by 7 bases, with 9 bases between the two germline ends. The CDR3 contains 12 residues. CDR3 sequence: CASSLSSGEAFF. In nucleotides, the CDR3 is TGTGCCAGCAGTTTGAGTTCTGGTGAAGCTTTCTTT.

This chain joins TRBV13 and TRBJ1-4; TRBD1 matches at 8 bases. The V segment lost 4 bases and the J segment 7 bases; nucleotides outside the gene matches: 5. The CDR3 length is 14 residues. Germline V lookup: CDR1 PRHDT, CDR2 FYEKMQ (reference sequence). The chain's CDR3 is CASSSQGAGEKLFF. The CDR3 DNA is TGTGCCAGCAGCTCGCAGGGGGCCGGTGAAAAACTGTTTTTT.